This entry lists 5 T cell receptor beta chains sequenced from one sample in a study of blood T cells in healthy people across ages. Combining a sample-barcoded 5' primer with a J-beta primer mix, a second PCR ran for roughly 7 to 12 cycles. TCRdb re-derived calls from the 5' RACE reads in MiXCR, one entry per CDR3 protein. Of about 1 million distinct CDR3 sequences in the sample, 35% to 50% were seen once. Sequencing was done on a sample of blood. The source is a woman in her fifties or sixties in good health.

J is TRBJ2-3 and V is TRBV9; 14 bases fit TRBD2. There are 16 residues in the CDR3. The germline V gene encodes CDR1 SGDLS and CDR2 YYNGEE. The junction had 2 bases not matched to a gene; V was cut back by 0 bases and J by 5 bases. The CDR3 DNA sequence: TGTGCCAGCAGCGTAGGGACTAGCGGGAGGAGAGATACGCAGTATTTT. This translates into CASSVGTSGRRDTQYF.

This clonotype was observed a few times. V and J are TRBV28 and TRBJ1-1; a possible D gene is TRBD1 (5 bases). The ends were cut back, 4 bases at V and 2 bases at J, with 14 bases in the middle. Germline lookup yields CDR1 MDHEN and CDR2 SYDVKM. The CDR3 is made up of 15 amino acids. Written as DNA, the CDR3 is TGTGCCAGCAGTTCCCCTCGGGGGTTAAACACTGAAGCTTTCTTT. It codes for CASSSPRGLNTEAFF.

The chain combines TRBV20-1 with TRBJ2-7; 8 bases agree with TRBD2. V lost 8 bases and J lost 0; bases outside the gene matches: 9. CDR1 and CDR2 from the germline V gene are DFQATT and SNEGSKA (reference sequence). The CDR3 extends over 14 amino acids. DNA of the CDR3: TGCAGTACAATTACTAGCGGCCCCTCCTACGAGCAGTACTTC. Translation: CSTITSGPSYEQYF.

The chain couples TRBV14 to TRBJ1-6; D gene ambiguous. Germline V CDR1 and CDR2: SGHDN, FVKESK. V shed 4 bases and J shed 10 bases, with 20 bases lying between them. There are 16 residues in the CDR3. This chain's CDR3 is CASSPIRLGSGSPLHF. The CDR3 nucleotides are TGTGCCAGCAGCCCCATACGTCTGGGGTCAGGCTCACCCCTCCACTTT.

The chain recombines TRBV7-2 with TRBJ2-5; 13 positions agree with TRBD2. CDR3 size: 14 residues. V lost 5 bases, J lost 9 bases, and 6 bases stayed unmatched. CDR1 is SGHTA and CDR2 is FQGNSA in the germline V gene. In DNA form, the CDR3 reads TGTGCCAGCAGCCCAGGACTAGCGGGGGAGGCCCAGTACTTC. Translation: CASSPGLAGEAQYF.